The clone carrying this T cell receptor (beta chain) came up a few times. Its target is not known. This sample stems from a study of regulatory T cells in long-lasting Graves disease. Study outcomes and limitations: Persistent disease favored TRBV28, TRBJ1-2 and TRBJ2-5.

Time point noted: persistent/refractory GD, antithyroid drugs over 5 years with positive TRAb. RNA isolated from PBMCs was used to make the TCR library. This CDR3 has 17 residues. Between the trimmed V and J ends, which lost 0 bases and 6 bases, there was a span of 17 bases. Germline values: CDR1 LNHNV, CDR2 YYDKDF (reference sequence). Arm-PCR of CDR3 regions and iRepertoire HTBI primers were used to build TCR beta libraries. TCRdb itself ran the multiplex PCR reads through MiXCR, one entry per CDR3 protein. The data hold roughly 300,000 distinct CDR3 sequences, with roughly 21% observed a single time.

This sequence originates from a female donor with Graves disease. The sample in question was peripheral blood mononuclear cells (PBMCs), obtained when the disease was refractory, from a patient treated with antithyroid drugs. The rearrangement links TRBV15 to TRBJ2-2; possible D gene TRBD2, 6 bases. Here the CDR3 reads CATSRDHGRLVAGELFF. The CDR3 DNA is TGTGCCACCAGCAGAGATCACGGAAGACTAGTCGCCGGGGAGCTGTTTTTT.